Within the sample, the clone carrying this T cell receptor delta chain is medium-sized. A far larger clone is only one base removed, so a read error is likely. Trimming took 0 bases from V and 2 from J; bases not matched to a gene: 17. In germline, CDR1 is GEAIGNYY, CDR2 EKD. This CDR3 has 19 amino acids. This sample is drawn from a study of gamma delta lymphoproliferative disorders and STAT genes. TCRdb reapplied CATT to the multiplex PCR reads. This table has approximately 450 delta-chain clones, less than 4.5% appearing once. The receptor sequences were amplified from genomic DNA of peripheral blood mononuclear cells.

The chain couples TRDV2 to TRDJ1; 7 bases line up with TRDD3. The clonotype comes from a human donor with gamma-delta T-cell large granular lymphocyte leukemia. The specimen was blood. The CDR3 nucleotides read TGTGCCTGTGACACCGTCGGTCTGGGGGGTACGCCGTCAACCGATAAACTCATCTTT. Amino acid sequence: CACDTVGLGGTPSTDKLIF.